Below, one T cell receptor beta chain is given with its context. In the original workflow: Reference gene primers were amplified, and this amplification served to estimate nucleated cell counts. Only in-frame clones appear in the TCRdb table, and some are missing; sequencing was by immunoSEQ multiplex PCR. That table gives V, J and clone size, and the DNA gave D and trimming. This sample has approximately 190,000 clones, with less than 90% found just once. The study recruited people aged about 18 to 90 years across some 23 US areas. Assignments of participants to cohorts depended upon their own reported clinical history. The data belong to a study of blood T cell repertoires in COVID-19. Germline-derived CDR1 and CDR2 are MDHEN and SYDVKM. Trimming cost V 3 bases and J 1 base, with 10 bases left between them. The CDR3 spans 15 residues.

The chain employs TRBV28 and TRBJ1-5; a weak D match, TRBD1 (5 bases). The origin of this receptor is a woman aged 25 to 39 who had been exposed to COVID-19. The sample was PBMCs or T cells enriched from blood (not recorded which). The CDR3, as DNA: TGTGCCAGCAGTTTGGAGGGGCGCAGCAATCAGCCCCAGCATTTT. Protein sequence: CASSLEGRSNQPQHF.